A single sample gave rise to the 25 T cell receptor beta chains below, sequenced in a study of cytomegalovirus exposure and HLA in healthy donors. PCR primers comprised 60 Vbeta and 13 Jbeta primers. Assay: immunoSEQ multiplex PCR; the TCRdb copy retains only in-frame clones and omits some. The top ten hold 15% to 20% of the sample, which has roughly 75,000 clones, more than 65% seen once. Sequenced input: PBMCs. The receptors originated from a man between 65 and 80 years old in good health and CMV-seropositive.

This clone was picked up one time. This sequence joins TRBV11-2 and TRBJ2-7; no clear D. The CDR3 has 12 residues. Germline assignment: CDR1 SGHAT and CDR2 FQNNGV. Trimming took 6 bases from V and 3 from J, leaving 9 bases between them. The CDR3 region has the DNA TGTGCCAGCAGGGCAAAGTTCTACGAGCAGTACTTC. Protein: CASRAKFYEQYF.

This clone was counted between two and nine times. The chain recombines TRBV7-8 with TRBJ2-3; D is possibly TRBD2 (5 bases). The CDR3 totals 15 residues. The V and J ends lost 1 base and 5 bases respectively, with 13 bases between them. Germline CDR1 reads SGHVS; CDR2 reads FQNEAQ. CDR3 coding DNA: TGTGCCAGCAGCTTAGGGGCTAGCTGGGGAGATACGCAGTATTTT. It yields the protein CASSLGASWGDTQYF.

The V gene is TRBV2, the J gene TRBJ2-7, with 10 nucleotides matching TRBD2. This CDR3 spans 16 amino acids. Looked up from germline, CDR1 is SNHLY and CDR2 is FYNNEI. Losses at the gene ends were 7 bases for V and 2 bases for J; bases not matched to a gene: 11. CDR3 sequence: CASTSGGTSVPYEQYF. DNA of the CDR3: TGTGCCAGCACCTCGGGAGGGACTAGCGTCCCCTACGAGCAGTACTTC. The full variable domain, its missing parts supplied by reference TRBV2 and TRBJ2-7, is EPEVTQTPSHQVTQMGQEVILRCVPISNHLYFYWYRQILGQKVEFLVSFYNNEISEKSEIFDDQFSVERPDGSNFTLKIRSTKLEDSAMYFCASTSGGTSVPYEQYFGPGTRLTVT.

The CDR3: CASSLPGQGASYTF. CDR3 coding DNA: TGCGCCAGCAGCTTACCGGGACAGGGGGCGAGCTACACCTTC. The rearrangement joins TRBV5-1 to TRBJ1-2, with TRBD1 matching 12 bases. V was pared by 2 bases and J by 9 bases, with 5 bases of the junction left unmatched. The CDR3 sequence is 14 residues long. The germline CDR1 and CDR2 sequences are SGHRS and YFSETQ.

This rearrangement joins TRBV6-1 to TRBJ1-2; possibly TRBD1 for D (6 bases). The V end was cut by 3 bases, the J end by 4 bases, with 15 bases between. The CDR3 runs to 15 residues. Germline CDR1 and CDR2: MNHNS and SASEGT. For the CDR3, the DNA is TGTGCCAGCAGTGATGGGGGGGCGCTGGGCTATGGCTACACCTTC. Encoded protein: CASSDGGALGYGYTF.

This clone occurred once. The CDR3: CASSPDRDSGNTIYF. The CDR3 nucleotides read TGTGCCAGTAGTCCCGACAGGGACTCTGGAAACACCATATATTTT. This chain links TRBV19 with TRBJ1-3; 7 nucleotides agree with TRBD1. The CDR3 extends over 15 amino acids. The germline gives CDR1 LNHDA, CDR2 SQIVND (reference sequence). After removal of 5 bases from V and 0 bases from J, the junction contained 4 bases not matched to a gene.

The CDR3 sequence: CASSLPRGSSSGANVLTF. CDR3 bases: TGCGCCAGCAGCTTACCCAGGGGGTCGAGCTCTGGGGCCAACGTCCTGACTTTC. The V and J genes are TRBV5-1 and TRBJ2-6; 7 bases line up with TRBD1. V shed 2 bases and J 0 bases; nucleotides not matched to a gene: 8. CDR1 and CDR2 from the germline V gene are SGHRS and YFSETQ. The CDR3 has 18 residues.

The rearrangement links TRBV5-1 to TRBJ1-2; 9 bases agree with TRBD1. Germline CDR1 and CDR2: SGHRS and YFSETQ. V was clipped by 7 bases and J by 2 bases; unmatched bases: 12. This CDR3 has 16 amino acids. The CDR3 region has the DNA TGCGCCAGCCTTCCTTATCCAGGACAGGGGAACTATGGCTACACCTTC. Residues: CASLPYPGQGNYGYTF.

This clone was recorded a few times. The CDR3 loop is CAWSPGTSGRPTDTQYF. DNA for the CDR3: TGTGCCTGGAGTCCCGGGACTAGCGGACGACCCACAGATACGCAGTATTTT. The V and J genes are TRBV30 and TRBJ2-3, with 11 positions matching TRBD2. Germline loops: CDR1 GTSNPN, CDR2 SVGIG (reference sequence). J gave up 2 bases and V 2 bases, and 9 bases lay outside the gene matches. There are 17 residues in the CDR3.

The chain joins TRBV7-6 to TRBJ1-1; no clear D. The CDR3 spans 14 residues. Germline lookup yields CDR1 SGHVS and CDR2 FNYEAQ. V gave up 3 bases and J gave up 1 base, with 9 bases separating them. This chain's CDR3 is CASSLRRRNTEAFF. The CDR3 region has the DNA TGTGCCAGCAGCTTGCGGCGGCGGAACACTGAAGCTTTCTTT.

CDR3 DNA sequence: TGTGCCAGCAGCCTCGACAGGGCCTATGGCTACACCTTC. It specifies CASSLDRAYGYTF. The J gene is TRBJ1-2, the V gene TRBV6-5, with 7 bases that match TRBD1. V shed 6 bases, J shed 4 bases, and the junction held 5 bases outside the gene matches. Looked up from germline, CDR1 is MNHEY and CDR2 is SVGAGI. CDR3 length: 13 residues.

This clone was seen just once. The chain combines TRBV11-2 with TRBJ1-5; perhaps TRBD1 as D (5 bases). CDR3 size: 13 residues. Germline CDR1 reads SGHAT; CDR2 reads FQNNGV. V lost 5 bases to trimming and J lost 7 bases, with 12 bases between them. CDR3 sequence reads: CASSPQGGQPQHF. The CDR3 DNA reads as TGTGCCAGCAGCCCGCAGGGAGGACAGCCCCAGCATTTT.

The rearrangement links TRBV5-1 to TRBJ1-1; TRBD1 agrees at 7 bases. Germline V CDR1 and CDR2: SGHRS, YFSETQ. CDR3 length: 15 residues. V was clipped by 2 bases and J by 4 bases; unmatched bases: 8. CDR3 bases: TGCGCCAGCAGCTTACAGGGGCCTGATTCCACTGAAGCTTTCTTT. As protein: CASSLQGPDSTEAFF.

The rearrangement uses TRBV5-5 and TRBJ2-7; 7 bases align to TRBD1. The CDR3 runs to 13 residues. The V and J ends lost 0 bases and 10 bases, in that order; junction bases with no gene match: 7. Germline lookup yields CDR1 SGHKS and CDR2 YYEKEE (reference sequence). Here the CDR3 reads CASSLEDRPIQYF. In nucleotides, the CDR3 is TGTGCCAGCAGCTTGGAGGACAGGCCCATACAGTACTTC.

There are a few counts of this clone. Its ends do not fully match the called genes, so a read error is possible. The chain couples TRBV5-4 to TRBJ2-6, with D maybe TRBD2 (6 bases). The CDR3 runs 16 residues. Looked up from germline, CDR1 is SGHNT and CDR2 is YYREEE (reference sequence). The CDR3 loop is CASRLDGSSGANVLTF. CDR3 bases: TGTGCCAGCAGATTGGACGGGAGCTCTGGGGCCAACGTCCTGACTTTC.

This chain joins TRBV4-2 and TRBJ2-3; 12 bases map to TRBD2. Losses at the gene ends were 5 bases for V and 3 bases for J; bases not matched to a gene: 9. Germline V gives CDR1 LGHNA, CDR2 YNFKEQ. CDR3 length equals 17 residues. The CDR3 loop reads CASSARSSGGVTDTQYF. CDR3 DNA sequence: TGTGCCAGCAGCGCCAGATCTAGCGGGGGGGTAACAGATACGCAGTATTTT.

The V call is TRBV28, the J call TRBJ2-7; D is perhaps TRBD1 (6 bases). V gave up 5 bases and J gave up 1 base, with 12 bases separating them. The CDR3 consists of 14 residues. Per the germline V gene, CDR1 is MDHEN and CDR2 is SYDVKM. This CDR3 reads CASSPGQRSYEQYF. Written as DNA, the CDR3 is TGTGCCAGCAGTCCAGGACAGCGATCCTACGAGCAGTACTTC.

This clone was seen a handful of times. The CDR3, as DNA: TGCGCCAGCAGCCGGACTAGCGGGGGATACACCGGGGAGCTGTTTTTT. Translated: CASSRTSGGYTGELFF. The chain is built from TRBV5-1 and TRBJ2-2, with 13 bases fitting TRBD2. V shed 4 bases and J 3 bases; nucleotides not matched to a gene: 3. The CDR3 sequence is 16 residues long. Germline V lookup: CDR1 SGHRS, CDR2 YFSETQ. The whole variable domain, remainder taken from reference TRBV5-1 and TRBJ2-2, is KAGVTQTPRYLIKTRGQQVTLSCSPISGHRSVSWYQQTPGQGLQFLFEYFSETQRNKGNFPGRFSGRQFSNSRSEMNVSTLELGDSALYLCASSRTSGGYTGELFFGEGSRLTVL.

The chain joins TRBV28 to TRBJ1-2, with 7 bases that match TRBD1. From germline, CDR1 is MDHEN and CDR2 SYDVKM. V lost 2 bases to trimming and J lost 13 bases; unmatched junction nucleotides: 13. The CDR3 runs to 14 residues. The CDR3 DNA follows: TGTGCCAGCAGTTTACCCCTTCAGGGGGATGTGGGCACCTTC. It encodes CASSLPLQGDVGTF.

This chain joins TRBV6-5 and TRBJ1-2, with 9 bases identical to TRBD1. Germline trimming cut 2 bases from V and 4 bases from J; bases unmatched to any gene: 5. Germline CDR1 MNHEY, CDR2 SVGAGI. The CDR3 loop spans 15 amino acids. This CDR3 reads CASSYGTGRIYGYTF. The CDR3 coding sequence is TGTGCCAGCAGTTACGGGACAGGGCGAATCTATGGCTACACCTTC.

The V and J genes are TRBV5-1 and TRBJ2-7; tentatively, D is TRBD2 (5 bases). The germline V and J ends were trimmed by 5 bases and 7 bases, with 16 bases remaining between them. The germline V gene encodes CDR1 SGHRS and CDR2 YFSETQ. CDR3 length: 13 amino acids. This chain's CDR3 is CASREQPWEEQYF. Written as DNA, the CDR3 is TGCGCCAGCAGGGAGCAACCCTGGGAGGAGCAGTACTTC. Full variable domain (rest looked up from reference TRBV5-1 and TRBJ2-7): KAGVTQTPRYLIKTRGQQVTLSCSPISGHRSVSWYQQTPGQGLQFLFEYFSETQRNKGNFPGRFSGRQFSNSRSEMNVSTLELGDSALYLCASREQPWEEQYFGPGTRLTVT.

Of note for this clone: Other nucleotide sequences in the sample specify the same CDR3. The CDR3 bases are TGCGCCAGCAGCTTGGGGCGCGGACAAGAGACCCAGTACTTC. Protein sequence: CASSLGRGQETQYF. The chain combines TRBV5-1 with TRBJ2-5; the D is unclear. The V end lost 0 bases, the J end lost 2 bases, and 8 bases lay between the germline ends. The V gene's germline CDR1 is SGHRS and CDR2 YFSETQ. The CDR3 totals 14 residues.

The rearrangement joins TRBV7-3 to TRBJ2-5, with 7 nucleotides matching TRBD2. The length of the CDR3 is 13 residues. V gave up 5 bases and J gave up 0 bases; unmatched junction bases: 0. Germline values: CDR1 SGHTA, CDR2 FQGTGA. The DNA of the CDR3 is TGTGCCAGCAGCCTAGCGGACCAAGAGACCCAGTACTTC. Translated: CASSLADQETQYF.

In regard to this clone: Germline and junction disagree at one end, which may indicate a read error. The chain is built from TRBV7-9 and TRBJ2-7, with TRBD2 matching over 7 bases. CDR3 size: 12 residues. Germline values: CDR1 SEHNR, CDR2 FQNEAQ (reference sequence). The CDR3 region is CSSSRTRGEQYF. The CDR3 DNA sequence: TGTTCCAGCAGCAGAACGCGGGGGGAGCAGTACTTC. The whole variable domain, filled in from reference TRBV7-9 and TRBJ2-7, reads DTGVSQNPRHKITKRGQNVTFRCDPISEHNRLYWYRQTLGQGPEFLTYFQNEAQLEKSRLLSDRFSAERPKGSFSTLEIQRTEQGDSAMYLCSSSRTRGEQYFGPGTRLTVT.

The chain couples TRBV29-1 to TRBJ2-1; perhaps TRBD1 as D (6 bases). CDR1 and CDR2 (germline): SQVTM, ANQGSEA. CDR3 length: 16 residues. The V gene lost 6 bases and the J gene lost 0 bases, with 18 bases spanning the gap. DNA for the CDR3: TGCAGCGTCACGCCTACAGGGATTAGCTCCTACAATGAGCAGTTCTTC. This codes for CSVTPTGISSYNEQFF.